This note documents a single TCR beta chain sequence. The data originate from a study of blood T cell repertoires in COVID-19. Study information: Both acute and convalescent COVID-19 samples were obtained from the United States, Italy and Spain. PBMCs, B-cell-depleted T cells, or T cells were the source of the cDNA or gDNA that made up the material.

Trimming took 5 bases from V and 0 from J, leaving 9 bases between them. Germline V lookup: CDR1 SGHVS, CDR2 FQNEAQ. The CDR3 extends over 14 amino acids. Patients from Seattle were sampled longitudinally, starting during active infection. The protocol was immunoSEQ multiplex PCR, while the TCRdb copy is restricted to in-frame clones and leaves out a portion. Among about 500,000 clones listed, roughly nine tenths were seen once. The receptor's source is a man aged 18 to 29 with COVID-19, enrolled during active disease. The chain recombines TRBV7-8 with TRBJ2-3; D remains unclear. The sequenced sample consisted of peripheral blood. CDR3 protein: CASSPPTSTDTQYF. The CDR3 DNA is TGTGCCAGCAGCCCGCCAACTAGCACAGATACGCAGTATTTT.